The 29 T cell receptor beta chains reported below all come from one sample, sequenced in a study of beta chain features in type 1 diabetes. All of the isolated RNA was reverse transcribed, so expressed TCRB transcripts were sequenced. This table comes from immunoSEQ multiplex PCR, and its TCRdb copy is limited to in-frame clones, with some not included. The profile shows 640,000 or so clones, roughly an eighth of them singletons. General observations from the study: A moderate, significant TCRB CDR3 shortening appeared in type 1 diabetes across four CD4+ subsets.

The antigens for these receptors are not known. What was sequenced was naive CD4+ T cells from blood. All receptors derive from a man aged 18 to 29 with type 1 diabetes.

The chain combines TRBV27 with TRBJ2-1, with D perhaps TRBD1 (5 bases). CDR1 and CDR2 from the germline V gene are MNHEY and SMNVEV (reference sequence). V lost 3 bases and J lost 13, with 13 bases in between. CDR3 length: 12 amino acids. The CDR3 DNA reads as TGTGCCAGCAGTTTGAATGGGGCCCTTCAGTTCTTC. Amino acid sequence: CASSLNGALQFF.

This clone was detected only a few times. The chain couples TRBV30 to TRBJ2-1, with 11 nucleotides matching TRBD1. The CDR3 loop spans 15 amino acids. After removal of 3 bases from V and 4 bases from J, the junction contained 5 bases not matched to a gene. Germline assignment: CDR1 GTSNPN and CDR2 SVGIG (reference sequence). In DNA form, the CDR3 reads TGTGCCTGGAGCGCCGGGACAGGGGGGTACAATGAGCAGTTCTTC. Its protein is CAWSAGTGGYNEQFF.

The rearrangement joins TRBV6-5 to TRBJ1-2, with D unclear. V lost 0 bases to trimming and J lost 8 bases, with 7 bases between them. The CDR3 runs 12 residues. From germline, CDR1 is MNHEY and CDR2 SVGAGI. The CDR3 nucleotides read TGTGCCAGCAGTTACTCGGGGTACGGCTACACCTTC. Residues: CASSYSGYGYTF.

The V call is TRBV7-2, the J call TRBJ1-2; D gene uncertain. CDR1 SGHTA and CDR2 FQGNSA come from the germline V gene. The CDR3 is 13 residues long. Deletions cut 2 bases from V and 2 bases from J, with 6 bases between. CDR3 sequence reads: CASSLSRNYGYTF. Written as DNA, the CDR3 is TGTGCCAGCAGCTTATCTCGGAACTATGGCTACACCTTC.

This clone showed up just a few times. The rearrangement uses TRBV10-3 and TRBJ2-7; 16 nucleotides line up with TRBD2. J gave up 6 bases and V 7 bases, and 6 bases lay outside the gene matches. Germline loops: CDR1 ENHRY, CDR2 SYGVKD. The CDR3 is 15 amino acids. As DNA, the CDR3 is TGTGCCATCACCGCAGGGACTAGCGGGGGGGGCGAGCAGTACTTC. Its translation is CAITAGTSGGGEQYF.

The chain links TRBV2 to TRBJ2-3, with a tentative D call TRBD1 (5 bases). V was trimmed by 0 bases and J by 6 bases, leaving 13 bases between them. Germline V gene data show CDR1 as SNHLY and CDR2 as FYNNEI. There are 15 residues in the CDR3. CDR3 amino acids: CASSEAGLPGDTQYF. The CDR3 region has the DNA TGTGCCAGCAGTGAAGCCGGGCTCCCAGGGGATACGCAGTATTTT.

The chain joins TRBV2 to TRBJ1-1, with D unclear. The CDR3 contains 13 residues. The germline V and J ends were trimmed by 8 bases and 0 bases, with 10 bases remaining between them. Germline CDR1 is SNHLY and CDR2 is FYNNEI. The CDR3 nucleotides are TGTGCCAGCCGAACGACTTTGAACACTGAAGCTTTCTTT. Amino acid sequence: CASRTTLNTEAFF.

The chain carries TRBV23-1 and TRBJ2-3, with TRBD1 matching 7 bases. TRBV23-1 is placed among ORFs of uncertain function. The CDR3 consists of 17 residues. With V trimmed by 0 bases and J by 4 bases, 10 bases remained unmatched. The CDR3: CASSQSWPDRDADTQYF. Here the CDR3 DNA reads TGCGCCAGCAGTCAATCCTGGCCCGACAGGGATGCAGATACGCAGTATTTT.

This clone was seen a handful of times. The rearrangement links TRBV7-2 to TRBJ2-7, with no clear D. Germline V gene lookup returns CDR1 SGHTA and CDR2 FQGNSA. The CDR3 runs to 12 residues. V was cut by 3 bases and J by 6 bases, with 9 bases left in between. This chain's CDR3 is CASSFLTGEQYF. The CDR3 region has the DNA TGTGCCAGCAGCTTTCTGACTGGCGAGCAGTACTTC. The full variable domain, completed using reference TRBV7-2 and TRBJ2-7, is GAGVSQSPSNKVTEKGKDVELRCDPISGHTALYWYRQSLGQGLEFLIYFQGNSAPDKSGLPSDRFSAERTGGSVSTLTIQRTQQEDSAVYLCASSFLTGEQYFGPGTRLTVT.

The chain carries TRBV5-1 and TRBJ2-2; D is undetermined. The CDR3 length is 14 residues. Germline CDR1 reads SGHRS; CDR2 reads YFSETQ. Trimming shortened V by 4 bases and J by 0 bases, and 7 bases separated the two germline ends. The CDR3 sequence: CASSLDTNTGELFF. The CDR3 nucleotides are TGCGCCAGCAGCCTAGACACGAACACCGGGGAGCTGTTTTTT.

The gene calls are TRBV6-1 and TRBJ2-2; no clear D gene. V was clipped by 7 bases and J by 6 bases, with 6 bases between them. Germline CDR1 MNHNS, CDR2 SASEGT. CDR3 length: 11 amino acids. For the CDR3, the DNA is TGTGCCAGCACGCTCCCCGGGGAGCTGTTTTTT. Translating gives CASTLPGELFF.

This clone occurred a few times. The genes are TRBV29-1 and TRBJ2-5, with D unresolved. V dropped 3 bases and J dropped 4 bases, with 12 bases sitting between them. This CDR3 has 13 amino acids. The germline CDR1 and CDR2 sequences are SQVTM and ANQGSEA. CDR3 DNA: TGCAGCGTTGAGGCCAGTCTACGAGAGACCCAGTACTTC. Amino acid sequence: CSVEASLRETQYF.

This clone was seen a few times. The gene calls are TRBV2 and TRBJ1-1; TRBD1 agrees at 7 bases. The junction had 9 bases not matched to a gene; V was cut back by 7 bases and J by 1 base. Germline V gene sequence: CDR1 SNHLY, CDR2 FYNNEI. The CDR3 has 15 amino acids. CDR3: CASTSGGTANTEAFF. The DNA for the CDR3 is TGTGCCAGCACTTCTGGGGGGACAGCGAACACTGAAGCTTTCTTT.

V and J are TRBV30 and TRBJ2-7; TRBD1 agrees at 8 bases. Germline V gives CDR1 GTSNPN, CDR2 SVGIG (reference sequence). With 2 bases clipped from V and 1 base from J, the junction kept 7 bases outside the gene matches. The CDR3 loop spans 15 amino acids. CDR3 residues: CAWSFRDRFSYEQYF. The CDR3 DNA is TGTGCCTGGAGTTTCCGGGACAGGTTTTCCTACGAGCAGTACTTC.

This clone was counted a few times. The CDR3 here is CASSAREGEQYF. The CDR3 DNA sequence: TGTGCCAGCAGCGCCCGAGAGGGCGAGCAGTACTTC. V and J are TRBV7-3 and TRBJ2-7, with a possible D match to TRBD2 (5 bases). The CDR3 has 12 residues. V lost 5 bases, J lost 6 bases, and 11 bases lay in between. Germline V gene lookup returns CDR1 SGHTA and CDR2 FQGTGA.

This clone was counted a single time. This CDR3 reads CAWTDLPGQGAGETQYF. In DNA, the CDR3 is TGTGCCTGGACCGACCTACCGGGACAGGGGGCCGGGGAGACCCAGTACTTC. V usage is TRBV30 and J usage is TRBJ2-5, with 12 bases aligning to TRBD1. With 4 bases clipped from V and 5 bases from J, the junction kept 14 bases outside the gene matches. The germline V gene encodes CDR1 GTSNPN and CDR2 SVGIG (reference sequence). This CDR3 comprises 17 residues. The complete variable domain, with remaining parts taken from reference TRBV30 and TRBJ2-5, reads SQTIHQWPATLVQPVGSPLSLECTVEGTSNPNLYWYRQAAGRGLQLLFYSVGIGQISSEVPQNLSASRPQDRQFILSSKKLLLSDSGFYLCAWTDLPGQGAGETQYFGPGTRLLVL.

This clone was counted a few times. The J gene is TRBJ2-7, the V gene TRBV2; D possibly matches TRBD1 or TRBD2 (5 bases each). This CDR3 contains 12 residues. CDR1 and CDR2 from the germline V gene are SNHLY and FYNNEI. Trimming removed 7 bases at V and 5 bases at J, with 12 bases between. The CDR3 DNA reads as TGTGCCAGCAACTCACTAGGGGACGAGCAGTACTTC. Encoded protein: CASNSLGDEQYF.

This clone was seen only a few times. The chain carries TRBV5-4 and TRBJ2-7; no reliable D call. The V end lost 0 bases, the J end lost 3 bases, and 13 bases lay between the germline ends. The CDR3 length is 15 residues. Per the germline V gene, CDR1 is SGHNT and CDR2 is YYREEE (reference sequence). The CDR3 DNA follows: TGTGCCAGCAGCTTGGATGGGGTCCCCCTCTACGAGCAGTACTTC. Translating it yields CASSLDGVPLYEQYF.

CDR3 amino acids: CSVAMPTRSPFSYEQYF. The CDR3 coding sequence is TGCAGCGTTGCGATGCCTACTCGATCCCCATTCTCCTACGAGCAGTACTTC. This rearrangement joins TRBV29-1 to TRBJ2-7, with D unclear. V gave up 4 bases and J gave up 0 bases, with 22 bases separating them. Germline V CDR1 and CDR2: SQVTM, ANQGSEA. The CDR3 length is 17 residues.

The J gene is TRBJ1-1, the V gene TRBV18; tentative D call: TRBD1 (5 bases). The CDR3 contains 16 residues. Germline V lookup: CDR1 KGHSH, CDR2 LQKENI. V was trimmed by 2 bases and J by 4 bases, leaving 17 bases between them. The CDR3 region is CASSPGGHSTGTEAFF. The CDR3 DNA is TGTGCCAGCTCACCAGGCGGACACTCCACGGGCACTGAAGCTTTCTTT.

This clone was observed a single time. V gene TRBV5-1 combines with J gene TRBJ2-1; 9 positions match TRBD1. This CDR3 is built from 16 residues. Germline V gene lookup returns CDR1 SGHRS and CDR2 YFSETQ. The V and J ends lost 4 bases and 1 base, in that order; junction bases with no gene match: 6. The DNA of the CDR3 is TGCGCCAGCAGCGTGGACAGGGGTTTTTCCTACAATGAGCAGTTCTTC. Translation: CASSVDRGFSYNEQFF.

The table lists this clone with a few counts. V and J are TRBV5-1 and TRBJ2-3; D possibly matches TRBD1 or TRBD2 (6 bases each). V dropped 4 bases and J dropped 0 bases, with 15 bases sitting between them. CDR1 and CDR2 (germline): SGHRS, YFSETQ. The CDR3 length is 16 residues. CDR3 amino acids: CASSLERGTSTDTQYF. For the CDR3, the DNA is TGCGCCAGCAGCCTGGAAAGGGGGACTAGCACAGATACGCAGTATTTT.

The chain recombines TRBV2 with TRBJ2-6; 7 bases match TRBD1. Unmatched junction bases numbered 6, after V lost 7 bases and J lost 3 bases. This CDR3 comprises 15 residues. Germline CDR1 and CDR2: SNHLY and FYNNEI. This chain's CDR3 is CASTNDRVGANVLTF. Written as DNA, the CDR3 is TGTGCCAGCACCAATGACAGGGTTGGGGCCAACGTCCTGACTTTC.

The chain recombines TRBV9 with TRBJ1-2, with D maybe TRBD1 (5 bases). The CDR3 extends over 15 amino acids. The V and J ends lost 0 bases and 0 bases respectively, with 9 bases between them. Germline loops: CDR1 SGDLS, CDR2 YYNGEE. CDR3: CASSVGGLANYGYTF. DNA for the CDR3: TGTGCCAGCAGCGTAGGGGGGTTAGCTAACTATGGCTACACCTTC.

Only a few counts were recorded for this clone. Here the CDR3 reads CSVEPLGGTGLAGVSNEQFF. In DNA form, the CDR3 reads TGCAGCGTTGAGCCTCTGGGAGGGACCGGACTAGCGGGAGTCTCGAATGAGCAGTTCTTC. This chain uses TRBV29-1 with TRBJ2-1; TRBD2 aligns across 13 bases. Trimming at V came to 3 bases and at J to 7 bases, leaving 21 bases not matched to a gene. The CDR3 has 20 residues. Germline V CDR1 and CDR2: SQVTM, ANQGSEA.

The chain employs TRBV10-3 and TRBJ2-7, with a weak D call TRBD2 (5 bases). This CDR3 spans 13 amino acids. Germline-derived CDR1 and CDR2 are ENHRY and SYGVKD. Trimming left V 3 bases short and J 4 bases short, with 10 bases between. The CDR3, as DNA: TGTGCCATCAGTGATCGGGATACGTACGAGCAGTACTTC. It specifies CAISDRDTYEQYF.

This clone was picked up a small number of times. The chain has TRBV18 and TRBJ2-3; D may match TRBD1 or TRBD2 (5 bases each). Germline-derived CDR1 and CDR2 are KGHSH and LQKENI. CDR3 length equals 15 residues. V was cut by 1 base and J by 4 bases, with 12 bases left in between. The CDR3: CASSPRDHGADTQYF. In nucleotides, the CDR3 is TGTGCCAGCTCACCACGGGACCATGGAGCAGATACGCAGTATTTT.

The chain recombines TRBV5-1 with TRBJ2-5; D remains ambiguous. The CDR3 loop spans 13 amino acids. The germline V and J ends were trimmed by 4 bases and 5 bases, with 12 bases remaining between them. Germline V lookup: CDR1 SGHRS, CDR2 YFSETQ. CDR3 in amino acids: CASSNVPDETQYF. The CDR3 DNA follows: TGCGCCAGCAGCAACGTCCCAGATGAGACCCAGTACTTC. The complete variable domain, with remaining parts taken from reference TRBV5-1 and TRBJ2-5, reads KAGVTQTPRYLIKTRGQQVTLSCSPISGHRSVSWYQQTPGQGLQFLFEYFSETQRNKGNFPGRFSGRQFSNSRSEMNVSTLELGDSALYLCASSNVPDETQYFGPGTRLLVL.

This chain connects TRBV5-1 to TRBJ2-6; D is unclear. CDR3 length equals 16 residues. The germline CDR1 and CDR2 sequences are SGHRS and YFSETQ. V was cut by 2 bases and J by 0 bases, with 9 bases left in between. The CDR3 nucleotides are TGCGCCAGCAGCTTCAGACCGAACTCTGGGGCCAACGTCCTGACTTTC. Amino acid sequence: CASSFRPNSGANVLTF.